This T cell receptor beta chain stems from a study of OX40 agonist ivuxolimab in advanced cancers. This CDR3 contains 13 residues. The V gene's germline CDR1 is SQVTM and CDR2 ANQGSEA. Unmatched junction bases numbered 7, after V lost 7 bases and J lost 4 bases. TCRdb keeps only in-frame clones here, not all; method: immunoSEQ multiplex PCR. The sample records roughly 64,000 clones, 82% being singletons. This clone has more than one count but fewer than ten. J is TRBJ1-1 and V is TRBV29-1; TRBD1 aligns across 9 bases. The sequences come from CD4+ or CD8+ T cells sorted from blood, collected in a trial of the OX40 agonist ivuxolimab. The TCR was taken from an adult with an advanced solid tumor such as melanoma, head and neck, liver or kidney cancer. The CDR3 sequence is CSGGTGLITEAFF. The CDR3 region has the DNA TGCAGCGGGGGGACAGGGTTGATCACTGAAGCTTTCTTT.